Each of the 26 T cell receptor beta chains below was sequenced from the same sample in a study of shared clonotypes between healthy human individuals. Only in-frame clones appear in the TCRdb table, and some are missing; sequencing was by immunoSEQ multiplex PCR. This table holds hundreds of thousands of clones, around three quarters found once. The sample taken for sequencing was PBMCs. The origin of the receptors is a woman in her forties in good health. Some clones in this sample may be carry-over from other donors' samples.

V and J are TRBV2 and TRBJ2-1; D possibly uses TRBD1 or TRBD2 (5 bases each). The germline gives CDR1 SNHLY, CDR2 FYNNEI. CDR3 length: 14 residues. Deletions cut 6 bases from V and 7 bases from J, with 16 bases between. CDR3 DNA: TGTGCCAGCAGAGCCCGGGACGCCGAGAATGAGCAGTTCTTC. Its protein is CASRARDAENEQFF.

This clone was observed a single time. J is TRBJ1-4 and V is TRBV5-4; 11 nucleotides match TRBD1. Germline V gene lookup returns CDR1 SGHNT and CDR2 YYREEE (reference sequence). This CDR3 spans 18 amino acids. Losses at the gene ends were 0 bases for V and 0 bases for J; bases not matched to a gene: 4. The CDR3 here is CASSLGTGGSATNEKLFF. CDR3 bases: TGTGCCAGCAGCTTGGGGACAGGGGGCTCTGCAACTAATGAAAAACTGTTTTTT.

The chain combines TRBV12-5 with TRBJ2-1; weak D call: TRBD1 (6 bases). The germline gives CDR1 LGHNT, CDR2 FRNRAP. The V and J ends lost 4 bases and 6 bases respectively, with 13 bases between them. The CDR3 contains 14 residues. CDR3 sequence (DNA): TGTGCTAGTGGTTCCGGGACAAAGGCCAATGAGCAGTTCTTC. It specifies CASGSGTKANEQFF.

The CDR3 protein is CASTEVPWEQYF. The CDR3 coding sequence is TGCGCCAGCACAGAGGTGCCTTGGGAGCAGTACTTC. J is TRBJ2-7 and V is TRBV10-2; D unresolved. Germline CDR1 WSHSY, CDR2 SAAADI. V lost 7 bases, J lost 7 bases, and 14 bases lay in between. This CDR3 region has 12 residues.

This CDR3 reads CASSLLRTDNEKLFF. DNA of the CDR3: TGTGCCAGTAGTTTACTCCGGACGGATAATGAAAAACTGTTTTTT. The rearrangement uses TRBV19 and TRBJ1-4; D unresolved. The CDR3 has 15 residues. Germline V CDR1 and CDR2: LNHDA, SQIVND (reference sequence). Deletions cut 5 bases from V and 4 bases from J, with 14 bases between.

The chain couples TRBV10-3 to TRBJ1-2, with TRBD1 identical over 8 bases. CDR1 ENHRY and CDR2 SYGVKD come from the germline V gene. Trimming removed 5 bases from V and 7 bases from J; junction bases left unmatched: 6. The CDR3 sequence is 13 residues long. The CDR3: CAISYGQGGGYTF. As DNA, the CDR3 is TGTGCCATCAGTTACGGACAGGGCGGTGGCTACACCTTC.

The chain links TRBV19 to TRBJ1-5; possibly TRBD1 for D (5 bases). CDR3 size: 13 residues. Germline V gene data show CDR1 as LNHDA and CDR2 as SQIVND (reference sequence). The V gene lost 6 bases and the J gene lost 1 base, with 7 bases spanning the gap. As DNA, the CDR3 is TGTGCCAGTAGGGGGGGGAGCAATCAGCCCCAGCATTTT. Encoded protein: CASRGGSNQPQHF.

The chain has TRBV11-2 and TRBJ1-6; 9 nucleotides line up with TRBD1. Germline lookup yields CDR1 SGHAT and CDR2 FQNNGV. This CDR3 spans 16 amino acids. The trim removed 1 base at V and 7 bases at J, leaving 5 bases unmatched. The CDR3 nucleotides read TGTGCCAGCAGCTTAGTCTCCGGGACAGGGAATTCACCCCTCCACTTT. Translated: CASSLVSGTGNSPLHF.

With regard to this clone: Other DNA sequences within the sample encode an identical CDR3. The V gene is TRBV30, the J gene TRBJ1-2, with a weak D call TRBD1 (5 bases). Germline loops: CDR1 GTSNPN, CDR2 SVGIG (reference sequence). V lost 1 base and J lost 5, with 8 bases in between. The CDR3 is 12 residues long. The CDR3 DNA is TGTGCCTGGAGTGGGGGGAGTTATGGCTACACCTTC. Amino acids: CAWSGGSYGYTF. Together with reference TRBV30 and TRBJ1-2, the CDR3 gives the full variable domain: SQTIHQWPATLVQPVGSPLSLECTVEGTSNPNLYWYRQAAGRGLQLLFYSVGIGQISSEVPQNLSASRPQDRQFILSSKKLLLSDSGFYLCAWSGGSYGYTFGSGTRLTVV.

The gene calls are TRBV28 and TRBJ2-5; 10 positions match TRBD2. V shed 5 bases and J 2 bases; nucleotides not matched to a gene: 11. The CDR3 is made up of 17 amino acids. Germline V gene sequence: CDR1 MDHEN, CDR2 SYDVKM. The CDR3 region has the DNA TGTGCCAGCAGTGTGTCTAGCGGGAGAGGAGGGCAAGAGACCCAGTACTTC. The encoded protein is CASSVSSGRGGQETQYF.

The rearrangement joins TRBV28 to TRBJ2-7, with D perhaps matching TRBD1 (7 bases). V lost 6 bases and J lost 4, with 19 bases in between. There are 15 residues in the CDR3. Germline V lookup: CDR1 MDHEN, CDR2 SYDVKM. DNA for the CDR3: TGTGCCAGCAGCTCCCCTACTAGCAGGGGGTACGAGCAGTACTTC. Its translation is CASSSPTSRGYEQYF.

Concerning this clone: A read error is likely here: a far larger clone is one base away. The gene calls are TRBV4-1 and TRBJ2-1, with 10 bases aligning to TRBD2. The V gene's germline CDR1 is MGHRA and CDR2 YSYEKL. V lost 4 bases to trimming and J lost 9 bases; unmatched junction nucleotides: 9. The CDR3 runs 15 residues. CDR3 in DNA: TGCGCCAGCAGCCTGCCCCTAGCGGGAGCCGGTGAGCAGTTCTTC. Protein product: CASSLPLAGAGEQFF.

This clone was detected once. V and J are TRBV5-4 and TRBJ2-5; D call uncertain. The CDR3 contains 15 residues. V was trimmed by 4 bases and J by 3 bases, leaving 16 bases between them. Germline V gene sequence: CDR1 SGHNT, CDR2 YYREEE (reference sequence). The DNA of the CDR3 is TGTGCCAGCAGCCCAACGGCGGCCAGAGAAGAGACCCAGTACTTC. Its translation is CASSPTAAREETQYF. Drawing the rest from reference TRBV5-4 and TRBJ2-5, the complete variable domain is ETGVTQSPTHLIKTRGQQVTLRCSSQSGHNTVSWYQQALGQGPQFIFQYYREEENGRGNFPPRFSGLQFPNYSSELNVNALELDDSALYLCASSPTAAREETQYFGPGTRLLVL.

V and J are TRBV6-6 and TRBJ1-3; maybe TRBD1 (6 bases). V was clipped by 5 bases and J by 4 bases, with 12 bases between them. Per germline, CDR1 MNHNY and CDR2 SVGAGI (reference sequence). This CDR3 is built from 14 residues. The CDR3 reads CASSLGGSGNTIYF. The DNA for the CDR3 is TGTGCCAGCAGTCTGGGGGGCAGCGGAAACACCATATATTTT.

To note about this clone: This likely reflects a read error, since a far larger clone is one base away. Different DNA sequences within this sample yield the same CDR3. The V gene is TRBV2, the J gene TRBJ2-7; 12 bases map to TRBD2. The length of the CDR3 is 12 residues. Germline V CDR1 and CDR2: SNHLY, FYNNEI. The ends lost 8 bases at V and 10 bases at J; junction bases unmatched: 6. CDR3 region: CASGGLAGEQYF. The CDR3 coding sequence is TGTGCCAGCGGGGGACTAGCGGGCGAACAGTACTTC.

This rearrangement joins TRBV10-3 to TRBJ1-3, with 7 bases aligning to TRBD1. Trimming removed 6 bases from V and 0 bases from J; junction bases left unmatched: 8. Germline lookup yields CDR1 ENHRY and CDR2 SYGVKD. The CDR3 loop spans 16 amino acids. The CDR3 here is CAISSATGRSGNTIYF. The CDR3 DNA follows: TGTGCCATCAGCTCCGCGACAGGGCGCTCTGGAAACACCATATATTTT.

CDR3 DNA sequence: TGTGCCTGGGGCGGGGTATACACTGAAGCTTTCTTT. This translates into CAWGGVYTEAFF. V is TRBV30 and J is TRBJ1-1; D ambiguous. Germline V gene sequence: CDR1 GTSNPN, CDR2 SVGIG (reference sequence). The germline V and J ends were trimmed by 5 bases and 3 bases, with 10 bases remaining between them. This CDR3 comprises 12 residues. Full variable domain (remainder filled in from reference TRBV30 and TRBJ1-1): SQTIHQWPATLVQPVGSPLSLECTVEGTSNPNLYWYRQAAGRGLQLLFYSVGIGQISSEVPQNLSASRPQDRQFILSSKKLLLSDSGFYLCAWGGVYTEAFFGQGTRLTVV.

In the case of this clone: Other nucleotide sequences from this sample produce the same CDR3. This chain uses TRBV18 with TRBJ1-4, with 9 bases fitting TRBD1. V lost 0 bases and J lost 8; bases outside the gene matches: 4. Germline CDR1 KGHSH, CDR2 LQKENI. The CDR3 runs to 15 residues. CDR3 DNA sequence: TGTGCCAGCTCACCACCGGGACAGGGAGGGGAAAAACTGTTTTTT. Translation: CASSPPGQGGEKLFF. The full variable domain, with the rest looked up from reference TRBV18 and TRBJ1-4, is NAGVMQNPRHLVRRRGQEARLRCSPMKGHSHVYWYRQLPEEGLKFMVYLQKENIIDESGMPKERFSAEFPKEGPSILRIQQVVRGDSAAYFCASSPPGQGGEKLFFGSGTQLSVL.

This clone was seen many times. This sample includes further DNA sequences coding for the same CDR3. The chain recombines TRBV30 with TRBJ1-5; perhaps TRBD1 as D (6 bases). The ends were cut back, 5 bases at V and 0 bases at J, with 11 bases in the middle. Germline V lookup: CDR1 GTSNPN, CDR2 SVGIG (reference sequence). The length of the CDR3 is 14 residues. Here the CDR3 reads CAWPPGHSNQPQHF. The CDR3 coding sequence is TGTGCCTGGCCTCCGGGACATAGCAATCAGCCCCAGCATTTT.

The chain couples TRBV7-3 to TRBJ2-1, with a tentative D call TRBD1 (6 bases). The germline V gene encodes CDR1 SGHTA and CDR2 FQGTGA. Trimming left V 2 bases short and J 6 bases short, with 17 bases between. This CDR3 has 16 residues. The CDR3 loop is CASSLATGTPGNEQFF. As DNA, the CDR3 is TGTGCCAGCAGCTTAGCGACCGGGACACCCGGCAATGAGCAGTTCTTC.

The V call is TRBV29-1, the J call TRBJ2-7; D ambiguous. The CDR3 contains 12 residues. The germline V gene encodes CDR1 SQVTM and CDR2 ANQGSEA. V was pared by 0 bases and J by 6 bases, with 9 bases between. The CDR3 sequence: CSVEDLLGEQYF. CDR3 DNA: TGCAGCGTTGAAGACCTCCTCGGCGAGCAGTACTTC.

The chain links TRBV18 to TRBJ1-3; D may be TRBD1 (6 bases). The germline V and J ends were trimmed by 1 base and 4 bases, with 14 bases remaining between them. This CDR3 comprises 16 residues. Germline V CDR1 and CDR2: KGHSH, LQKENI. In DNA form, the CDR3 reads TGTGCCAGCTCACCACTATCAGGGGTAGCAGGAAACACCATATATTTT. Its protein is CASSPLSGVAGNTIYF.

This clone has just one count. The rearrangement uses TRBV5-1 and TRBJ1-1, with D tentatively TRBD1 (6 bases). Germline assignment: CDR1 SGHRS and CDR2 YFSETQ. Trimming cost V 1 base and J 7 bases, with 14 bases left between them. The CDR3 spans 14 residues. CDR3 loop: CASSLTQGDGEAFF. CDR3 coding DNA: TGCGCCAGCAGCTTGACACAGGGAGATGGTGAAGCTTTCTTT.

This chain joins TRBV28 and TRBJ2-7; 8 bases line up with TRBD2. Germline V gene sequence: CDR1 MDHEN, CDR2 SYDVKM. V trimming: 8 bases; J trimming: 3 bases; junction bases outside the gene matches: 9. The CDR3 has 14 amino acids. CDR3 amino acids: CASLSAGAIYEQYF. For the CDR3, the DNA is TGTGCCAGCTTGTCAGCGGGGGCTATCTACGAGCAGTACTTC.

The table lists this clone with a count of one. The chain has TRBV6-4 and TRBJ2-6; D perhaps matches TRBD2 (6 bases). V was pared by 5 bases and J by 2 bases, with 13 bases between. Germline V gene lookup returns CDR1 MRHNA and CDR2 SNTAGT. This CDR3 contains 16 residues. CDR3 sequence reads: CASSPSGGAGANVLTF. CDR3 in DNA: TGTGCCAGCAGTCCGTCAGGAGGGGCTGGGGCCAACGTCCTGACTTTC.

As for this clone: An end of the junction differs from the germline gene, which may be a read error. CDR3 DNA sequence: TGTGCTAGCAGCCTCTACTTTTTCAGCGGGCAAACTGGAAACACCATATATTTT. This gives the protein CASSLYFFSGQTGNTIYF. The gene calls are TRBV7-7 and TRBJ1-3; D gene unclear. Per germline, CDR1 SSHAT and CDR2 FNYEAQ (reference sequence). The CDR3 runs to 18 residues.